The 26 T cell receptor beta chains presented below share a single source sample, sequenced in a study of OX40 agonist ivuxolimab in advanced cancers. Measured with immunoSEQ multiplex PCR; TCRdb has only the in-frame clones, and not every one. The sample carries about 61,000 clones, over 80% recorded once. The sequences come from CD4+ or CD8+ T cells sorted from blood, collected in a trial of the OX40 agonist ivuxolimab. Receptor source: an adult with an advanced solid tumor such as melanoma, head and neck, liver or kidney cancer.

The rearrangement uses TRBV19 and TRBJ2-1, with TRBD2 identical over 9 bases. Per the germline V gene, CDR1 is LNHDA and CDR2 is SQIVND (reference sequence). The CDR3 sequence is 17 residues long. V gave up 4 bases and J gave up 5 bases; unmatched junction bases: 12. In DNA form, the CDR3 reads TGTGCCAGTAGTAGCCCCCCCGGGACTAGCCGTGACAATGAGCAGTTCTTC. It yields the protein CASSSPPGTSRDNEQFF.

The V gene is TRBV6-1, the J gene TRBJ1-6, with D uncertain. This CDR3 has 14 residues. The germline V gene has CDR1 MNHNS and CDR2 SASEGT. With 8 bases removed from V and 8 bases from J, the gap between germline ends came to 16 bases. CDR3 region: CASPGPGSYSPLHF. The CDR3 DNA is TGTGCCAGCCCCGGACCTGGGTCATATTCACCCCTCCACTTT.

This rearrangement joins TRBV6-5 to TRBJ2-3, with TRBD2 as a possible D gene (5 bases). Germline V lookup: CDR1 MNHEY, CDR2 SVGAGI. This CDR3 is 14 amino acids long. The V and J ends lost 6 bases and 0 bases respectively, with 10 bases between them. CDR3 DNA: TGTGCCAGCAGGATAGGCGGGAGCACAGATACGCAGTATTTT. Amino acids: CASRIGGSTDTQYF.

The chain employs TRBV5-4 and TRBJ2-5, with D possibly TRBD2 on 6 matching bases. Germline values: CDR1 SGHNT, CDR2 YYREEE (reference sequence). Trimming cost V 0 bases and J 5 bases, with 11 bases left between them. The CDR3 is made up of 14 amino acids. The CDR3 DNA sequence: TGTGCCAGCAGCTTGGGCCCCGCGGGGGAGACCCAGTACTTC. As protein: CASSLGPAGETQYF.

CDR3 amino acids: CASSSPRGGNTDTQYF. The CDR3 nucleotides read TGTGCCAGCAGTTCCCCGCGGGGGGGAAACACAGATACGCAGTATTTT. J is TRBJ2-3 and V is TRBV6-5; 9 nucleotides align to TRBD2. Germline V lookup: CDR1 MNHEY, CDR2 SVGAGI. CDR3 length equals 16 residues. V dropped 4 bases and J dropped 2; count of bases not matched to a gene: 7.

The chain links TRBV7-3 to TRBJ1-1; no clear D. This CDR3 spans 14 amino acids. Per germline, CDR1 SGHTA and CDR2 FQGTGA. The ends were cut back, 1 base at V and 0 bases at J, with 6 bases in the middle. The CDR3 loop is CASSLIGMNTEAFF. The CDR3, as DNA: TGTGCCAGCAGCTTAATAGGGATGAACACTGAAGCTTTCTTT.

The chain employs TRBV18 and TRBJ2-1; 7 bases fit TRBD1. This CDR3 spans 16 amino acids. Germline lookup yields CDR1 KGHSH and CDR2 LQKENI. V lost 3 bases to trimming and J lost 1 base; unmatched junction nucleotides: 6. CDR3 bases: TGTGCCAGCTCACCTTTCACAGGGGATTCCTACAATGAGCAGTTCTTC. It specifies CASSPFTGDSYNEQFF.

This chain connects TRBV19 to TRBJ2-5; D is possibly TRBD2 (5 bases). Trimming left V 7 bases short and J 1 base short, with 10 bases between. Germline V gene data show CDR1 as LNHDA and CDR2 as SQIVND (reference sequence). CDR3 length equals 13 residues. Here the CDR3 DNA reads TGTGCCAGTACCTCCAGCGGCCAAGAGACCCAGTACTTC. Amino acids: CASTSSGQETQYF.

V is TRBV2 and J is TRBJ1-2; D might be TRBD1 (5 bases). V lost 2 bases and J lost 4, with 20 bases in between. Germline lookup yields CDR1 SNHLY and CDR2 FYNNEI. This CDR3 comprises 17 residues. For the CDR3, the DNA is TGTGCCAGCAGTGAAATAGGGACTGGGGCTCCGGGCTATGGCTACACCTTC. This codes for CASSEIGTGAPGYGYTF.

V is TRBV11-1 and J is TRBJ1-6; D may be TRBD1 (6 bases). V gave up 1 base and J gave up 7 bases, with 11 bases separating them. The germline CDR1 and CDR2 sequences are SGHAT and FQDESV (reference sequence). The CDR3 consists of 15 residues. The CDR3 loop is CASSLVEGGNSPLHF. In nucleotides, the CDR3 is TGTGCCAGCAGCTTAGTCGAGGGGGGCAATTCACCCCTCCACTTT.

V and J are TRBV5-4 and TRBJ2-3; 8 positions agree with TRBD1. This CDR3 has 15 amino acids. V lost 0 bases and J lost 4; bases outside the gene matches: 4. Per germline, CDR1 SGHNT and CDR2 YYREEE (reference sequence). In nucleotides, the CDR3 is TGTGCCAGCAGCTTGGGGCAGGGGGCCCCAGATACGCAGTATTTT. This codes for CASSLGQGAPDTQYF.

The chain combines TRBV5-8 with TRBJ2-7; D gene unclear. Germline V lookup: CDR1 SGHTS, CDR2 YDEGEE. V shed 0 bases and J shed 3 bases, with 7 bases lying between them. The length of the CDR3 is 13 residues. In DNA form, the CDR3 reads TGTGCCAGCAGCTTGGTAGGTTTCTACGAGCAGTACTTC. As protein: CASSLVGFYEQYF. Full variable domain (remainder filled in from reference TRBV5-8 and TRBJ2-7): EAGVTQSPTHLIKTRGQQATLRCSPISGHTSVYWYQQALGLGLQFLLWYDEGEERNRGNFPPRFSGRQFPNYSSELNVNALELEDSALYLCASSLVGFYEQYFGPGTRLTVT.

The CDR3 DNA is TGCGCCAGCAGCCCCCTAAGCTCCAACACCGGGGAGCTGTTTTTT. Residues: CASSPLSSNTGELFF. The chain has TRBV5-1 and TRBJ2-2; no clear D. Germline-derived CDR1 and CDR2 are SGHRS and YFSETQ. The CDR3 is made up of 15 amino acids. The germline V and J ends were trimmed by 4 bases and 2 bases, with 12 bases remaining between them.

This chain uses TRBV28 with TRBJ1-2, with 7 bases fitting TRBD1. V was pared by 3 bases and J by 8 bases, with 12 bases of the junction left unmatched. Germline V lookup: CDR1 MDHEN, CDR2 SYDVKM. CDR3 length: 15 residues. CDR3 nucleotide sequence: TGTGCCAGCAGTTTTGGTCAGGGGGAATGGAAAGGCTACACCTTC. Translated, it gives CASSFGQGEWKGYTF.

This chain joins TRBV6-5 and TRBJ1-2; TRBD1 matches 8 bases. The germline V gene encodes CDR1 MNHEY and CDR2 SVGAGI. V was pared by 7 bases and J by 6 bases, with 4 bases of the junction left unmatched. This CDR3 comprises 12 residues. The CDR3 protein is CASKTGVDGYTF. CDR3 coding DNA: TGTGCCAGCAAGACAGGGGTGGATGGCTACACCTTC.

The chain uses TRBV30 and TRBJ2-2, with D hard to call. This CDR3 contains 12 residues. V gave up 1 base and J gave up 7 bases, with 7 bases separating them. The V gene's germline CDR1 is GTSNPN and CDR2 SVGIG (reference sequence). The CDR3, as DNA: TGTGCCTGGAGTGGGCCGGGCGGGGAGCTGTTTTTT. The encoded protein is CAWSGPGGELFF.

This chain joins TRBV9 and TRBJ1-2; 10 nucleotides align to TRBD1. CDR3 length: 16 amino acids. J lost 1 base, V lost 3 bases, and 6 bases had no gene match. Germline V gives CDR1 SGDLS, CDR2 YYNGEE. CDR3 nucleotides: TGTGCCAGCAGCGAACCCGGGACAGGGGTTAACTATGGCTACACCTTC. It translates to CASSEPGTGVNYGYTF.

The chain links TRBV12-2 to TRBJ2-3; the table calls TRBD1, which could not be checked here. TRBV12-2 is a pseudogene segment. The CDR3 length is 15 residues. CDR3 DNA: TGTGCAAGTCGCTCAGGGGTTCAGCACAGATATACGCAGTATTTT. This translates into CASRSGVQHRYTQYF.

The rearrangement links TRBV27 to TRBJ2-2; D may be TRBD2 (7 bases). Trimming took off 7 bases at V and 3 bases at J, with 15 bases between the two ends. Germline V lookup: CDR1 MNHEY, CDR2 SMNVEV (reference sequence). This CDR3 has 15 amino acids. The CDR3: CASKPGGSYTGELFF. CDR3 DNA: TGTGCCAGCAAACCGGGGGGCTCTTACACCGGGGAGCTGTTTTTT.

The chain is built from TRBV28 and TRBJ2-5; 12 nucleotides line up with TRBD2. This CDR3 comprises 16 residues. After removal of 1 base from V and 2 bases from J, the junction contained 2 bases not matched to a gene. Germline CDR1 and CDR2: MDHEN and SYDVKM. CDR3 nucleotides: TGTGCCAGCAGTTTATTTGGACTAGCGGGGCAAGAGACCCAGTACTTC. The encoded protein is CASSLFGLAGQETQYF.

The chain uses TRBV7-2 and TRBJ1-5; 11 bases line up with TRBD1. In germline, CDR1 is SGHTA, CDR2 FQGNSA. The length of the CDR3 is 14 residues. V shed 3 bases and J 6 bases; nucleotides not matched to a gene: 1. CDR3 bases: TGTGCCAGCAGCTTGGGACAGGGGGTTCAGCCCCAGCATTTT. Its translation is CASSLGQGVQPQHF. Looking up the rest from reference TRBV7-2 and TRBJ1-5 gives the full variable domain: GAGVSQSPSNKVTEKGKDVELRCDPISGHTALYWYRQSLGQGLEFLIYFQGNSAPDKSGLPSDRFSAERTGGSVSTLTIQRTQQEDSAVYLCASSLGQGVQPQHFGDGTRLSIL.

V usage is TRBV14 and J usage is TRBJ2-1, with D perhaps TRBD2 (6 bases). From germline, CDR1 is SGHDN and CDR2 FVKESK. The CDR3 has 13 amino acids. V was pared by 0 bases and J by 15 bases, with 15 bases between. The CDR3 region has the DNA TGTGCCAGCAGCCAAGATTTGGGGGGAGTGGGGTTCTTC. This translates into CASSQDLGGVGFF.

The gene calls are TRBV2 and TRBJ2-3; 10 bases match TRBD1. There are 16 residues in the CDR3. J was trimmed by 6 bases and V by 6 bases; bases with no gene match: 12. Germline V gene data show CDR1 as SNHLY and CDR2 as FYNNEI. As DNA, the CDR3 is TGTGCCAGCAGGAACCGGGACAGGGGTTTTTCCGATACGCAGTATTTT. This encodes CASRNRDRGFSDTQYF.

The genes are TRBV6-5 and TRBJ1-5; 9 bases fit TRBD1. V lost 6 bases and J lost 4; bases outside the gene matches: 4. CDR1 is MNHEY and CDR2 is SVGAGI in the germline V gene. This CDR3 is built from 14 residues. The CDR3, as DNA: TGTGCCAGCAGAGAGGACAGGGGAAATCAGCCCCAGCATTTT. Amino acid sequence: CASREDRGNQPQHF.

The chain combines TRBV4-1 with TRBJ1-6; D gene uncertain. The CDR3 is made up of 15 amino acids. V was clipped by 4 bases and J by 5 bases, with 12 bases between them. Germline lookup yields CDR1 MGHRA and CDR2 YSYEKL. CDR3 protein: CASSRTGIDNSPLHF. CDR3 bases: TGCGCCAGCAGCCGCACCGGGATAGATAATTCACCCCTCCACTTT.

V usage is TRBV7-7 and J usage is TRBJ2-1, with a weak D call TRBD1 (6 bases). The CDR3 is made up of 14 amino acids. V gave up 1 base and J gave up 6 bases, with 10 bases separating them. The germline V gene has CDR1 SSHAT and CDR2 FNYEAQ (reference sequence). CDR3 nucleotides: TGTGCCAGCAGCTTAGGCCCAGGGGTCAATGAGCAGTTCTTC. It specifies CASSLGPGVNEQFF.